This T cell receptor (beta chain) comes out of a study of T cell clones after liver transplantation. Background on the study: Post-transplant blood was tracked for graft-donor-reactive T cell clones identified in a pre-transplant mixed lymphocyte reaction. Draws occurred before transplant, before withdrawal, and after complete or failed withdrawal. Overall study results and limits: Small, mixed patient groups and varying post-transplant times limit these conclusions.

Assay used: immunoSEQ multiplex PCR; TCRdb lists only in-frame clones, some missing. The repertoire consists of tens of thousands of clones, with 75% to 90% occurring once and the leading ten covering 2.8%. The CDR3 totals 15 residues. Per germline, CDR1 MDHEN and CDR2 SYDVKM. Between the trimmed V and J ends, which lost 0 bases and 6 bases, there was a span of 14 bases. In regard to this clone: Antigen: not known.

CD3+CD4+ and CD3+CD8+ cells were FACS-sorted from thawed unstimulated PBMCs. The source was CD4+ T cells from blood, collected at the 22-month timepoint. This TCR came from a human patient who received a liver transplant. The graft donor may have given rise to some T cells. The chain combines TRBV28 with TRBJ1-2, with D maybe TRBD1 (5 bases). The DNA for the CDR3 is TGTGCCAGCAGTTTATGGGAGGGGCCCCACAATGGCTACACCTTC. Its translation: CASSLWEGPHNGYTF.